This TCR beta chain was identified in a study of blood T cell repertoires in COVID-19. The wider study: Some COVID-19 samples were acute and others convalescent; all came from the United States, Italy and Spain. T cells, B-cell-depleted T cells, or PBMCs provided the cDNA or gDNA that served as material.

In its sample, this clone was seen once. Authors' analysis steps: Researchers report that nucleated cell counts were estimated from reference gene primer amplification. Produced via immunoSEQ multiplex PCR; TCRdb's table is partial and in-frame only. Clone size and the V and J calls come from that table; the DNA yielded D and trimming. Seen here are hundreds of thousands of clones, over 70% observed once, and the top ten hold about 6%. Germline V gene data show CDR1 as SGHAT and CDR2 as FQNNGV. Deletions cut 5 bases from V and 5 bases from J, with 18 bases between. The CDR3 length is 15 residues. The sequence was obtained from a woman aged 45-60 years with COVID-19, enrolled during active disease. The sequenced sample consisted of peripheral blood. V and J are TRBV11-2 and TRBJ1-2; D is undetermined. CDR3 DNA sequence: TGTGCCAGCAGCCCAACCCTGGGCAGGCTGTATGGCTACACCTTC. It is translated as CASSPTLGRLYGYTF.